These T cell receptor beta chains were read from a single sample in a study of tumor and adjacent non-tumor tissue in lung cancer. TCRdb reanalysed the multiplex PCR reads using MiXCR and keeps one entry per CDR3 protein. The table records approximately 100,000 distinct CDR3 sequences, more than 55% of them present only once. Sequences were obtained from distant non-tumor lung tissue. The receptor set was obtained from a man aged 25-45 years with non-small cell lung cancer. Both conserved end residues are part of each CDR3. D genes are given only for firm matches. The size field is filled for only some rows; it gives once, few, many or a size class.

V,size,J,D,DNA,CDR3
TRBV11-3,medium-sized,TRBJ2-7,TRBD1,TGTGCCAGCAGCCCGACGACAGGGGGGTACGAGCAGTACTTC,CASSPTTGGYEQYF
TRBV4-1,once,TRBJ2-7,NA,TGCGCCAGCAGCCCGGGGACCTTTGACGAGCAGTACTTC,CASSPGTFDEQYF
TRBV20-1,NA,TRBJ2-7,NA,TGCAGTGCTGGAGGGAGTGGGGGGACACGCGCCTACGAGCACTGCTTC,CSAGGSGGTRAYEHCF
TRBV7-8,NA,TRBJ2-5,TRBD2,TGTGCCAGCAACTTTGCGGGGGGGCCAGAGACCCAGTACTTC,CASNFAGGPETQYF
TRBV5-5,NA,TRBJ2-1,TRBD2,TGTGCCAGCAGCTTGGGATTACTAGCGGACTACAATGAGCAGTTCTTC,CASSLGLLADYNEQFF
TRBV4-3,NA,TRBJ2-7,TRBD2,TGCACCAGCAGCCAAGCCAGGGGACTAGGCTACGAGCAGTGCTTC,CTSSQARGLGYEQCF
TRBV29-1,NA,TRBJ2-7,NA,TGTAGCGTACGGGGCTCCTTTACCTACGAGCAGTACTTC,CSVRGSFTYEQYF
TRBV12-3/TRBV12-4,NA,TRBJ2-7,NA,TGTGCCGGCAGTTTGGGGACCTACGTGCAGTACTTC,CAGSLGTYVQYF
TRBV6-5,NA,TRBJ1-6,NA,TGTGCCAGCAGTACTACAGGGAGTGGTACCTATAACTCACCCCTCCACTTT,CASSTTGSGTYNSPLHF
TRBV4-2,once,TRBJ2-7,TRBD2,TGTGCCAGCAGCCAAGAAATGGGTCGAGGGACTATCTCCTACGAGCGGTACTTC,CASSQEMGRGTISYERYF
TRBV6-1,NA,TRBJ2-7,TRBD1,TGTGCCAGCAGTCGCCACGGACAGGGATCTCACGAGCACTACTTC,CASSRHGQGSHEHYF
TRBV29-1,NA,TRBJ1-1,NA,TGCAGCGTTGAGGACATCAGCACTGAAGCACTCTTT,CSVEDISTEALF
TRBV29-1,NA,TRBJ2-1,NA,TGCAGTGCCCGACCAGGTAATGAGCAGTTCTTC,CSARPGNEQFF
TRBV20-1,NA,TRBJ2-2,TRBD1,TGCAGTGCCTGGACAGGGGCCGGAGGGGGGGCCGGTGAGCTGTTTTTT,CSAWTGAGGGAGELFF
TRBV12-3/TRBV12-4,many,TRBJ1-3,NA,TGTGCCAGCAGCCTAGGGAGCCGTATCTCTGGAAACACCATATATTTT,CASSLGSRISGNTIYF
TRBV11-2,NA,TRBJ2-7,NA,TGTGCCAGCAGCTTGGGGGGGGGCCTCTATGAGCGGTACTTC,CASSLGGGLYERYF
TRBV10-3,NA,TRBJ1-2,NA,TGTGCCATCAGTGAGGCGGATCTCATCTATGGCTACACTTTC,CAISEADLIYGYTF
TRBV7-9,NA,TRBJ2-5,NA,TGTGCCAGCAACTTAAACGGACAGTTCCAAGAGACCCAGTACTTC,CASNLNGQFQETQYF
TRBV20-1,once,TRBJ1-5,NA,TGCAGTGCTACGGAAAAGGGAGCGCAGGATAGCAATCAGCCCCAGCATTTT,CSATEKGAQDSNQPQHF
TRBV6-1,many,TRBJ1-1,TRBD1,TGTGCCAGCAGCCTACTCACAGGGGGGAACACTGAAGCTTTCTTT,CASSLLTGGNTEAFF
TRBV4-2,NA,TRBJ1-4,TRBD1,TGTGCCAGCAGCCAACATCGACCAGGGGGAGCTAGTGAAAAACTGTTTTTT,CASSQHRPGGASEKLFF
TRBV11-2,NA,TRBJ1-3,TRBD1,TGTGCCGGCACCCTCCCAGGGGGTGGAAACACCATATATTTT,CAGTLPGGGNTIYF
TRBV11-2,NA,TRBJ2-7,NA,TGTGCCATGAGCTTACGAGGGGAGCAGTACTTC,CAMSLRGEQYF
TRBV11-2,few,TRBJ1-1,NA,TGTGCCAGTTCCTGGGATAGGATGAACACTGAAGCTTTCTTT,CASSWDRMNTEAFF
TRBV4-1,NA,TRBJ2-5,NA,TGCGCCAGCAGTCAAGATCAGGATGAGGAAGAGACCCAATACTTC,CASSQDQDEEETQYF
TRBV4-3,NA,TRBJ1-4,TRBD1,TGCGCCAGCACCCAAGGGGCAGCCAGGGGGCGTGAAAAACTGTTTTTT,CASTQGAARGREKLFF
TRBV6-5,few,TRBJ1-3,NA,TGTGCCATCAGTGACACAGGGAAATCTGGAAACACCATATATTTT,CAISDTGKSGNTIYF
TRBV6-2/TRBV6-3,NA,TRBJ2-7,NA,TGTGCCAGTAATTGGGGGGCCTACGAGCAGTACTTC,CASNWGAYEQYF
TRBV20-1,NA,TRBJ2-1,TRBD1,TGTAGTGCTTCCGGGACAGACTACATTGAGCAGTTCTTC,CSASGTDYIEQFF
TRBV13,NA,TRBJ2-5,TRBD2,TGTGCCAGCTGCCCGGGACTAGCGGGGGGGTTCCAAGAGACCCAGTACTTC,CASCPGLAGGFQETQYF
TRBV29-1,NA,TRBJ1-2,NA,TGTAGCGTTGATGTGGCAGGGGCGATCTTGGGACGCTACATCTTC,CSVDVAGAILGRYIF
TRBV11-2,NA,TRBJ1-1,NA,TGTGCCAGCAGCCCCGGGACAAGCACTGAAGCTTTCTTC,CASSPGTSTEAFF
TRBV25-1,NA,TRBJ1-4,NA,TGTGCCAGCAGTGATCGCAAGGTCAAACTGTTTTTT,CASSDRKVKLFF
TRBV11-2,NA,TRBJ2-3,TRBD2,TGTGGCAGCAGCATAAGTAGCGGGGGGGTGAATACGCAGTATTTT,CGSSISSGGVNTQYF
TRBV5-8,NA,TRBJ1-4,NA,TGTGCCAGCAGCTTGAAAGGGAGTGAAAAACTGTTTTTT,CASSLKGSEKLFF
TRBV12-5,once,TRBJ2-7,NA,TGTGCTAGTGGTCACGGACATGGACGGGGTGAGCAGTACTTC,CASGHGHGRGEQYF
TRBV29-1,NA,TRBJ2-7,TRBD1,TGCAGCGTCCGGACAGGGGTTAACGAGCAGTACTTC,CSVRTGVNEQYF
TRBV6-6,medium-sized,TRBJ2-5,NA,TGTGCCAGCACCACCCTTAGGGGGACCCAGTACTTC,CASTTLRGTQYF
TRBV5-4,NA,TRBJ2-7,TRBD2,TGTGCCAGCAGCATCGGGGGGATATACGAGCAGTACTTC,CASSIGGIYEQYF
TRBV11-2,NA,TRBJ2-1,NA,TGTGCCAGCCGATTCGGGCTAGAGGACAATGAGCAGTTCTTC,CASRFGLEDNEQFF
TRBV12-3/TRBV12-4,NA,TRBJ2-3,TRBD2,TGTGCTAGCAGTTTAGCGCCGGGGGGGGCGGAAGATACGCAGAATTTT,CASSLAPGGAEDTQNF
TRBV6-2/TRBV6-3,medium-sized,TRBJ2-7,TRBD2,TGTGCCAGCATTCCGGGACTAGCGGGATCTTACGAGCAGTACTTC,CASIPGLAGSYEQYF
TRBV20-1,NA,TRBJ2-1,NA,TGCAGTGCTAGGAACCCTACCTTATACAATGAGCAGTTCTTC,CSARNPTLYNEQFF
TRBV20-1,NA,TRBJ1-4,NA,TGCAGTGCTACAGGGGCCTCGTGTAACAATGAAAAACTGTTTTTT,CSATGASCNNEKLFF
TRBV4-1,NA,TRBJ1-4,NA,TGCGCCAGCAGCCCGGGGGGGGGTTCTAATGAAATACTGTTTTTT,CASSPGGGSNEILFF
TRBV6-4,many,TRBJ1-6,NA,TGTGCCAGCAGTGAGGGGGAAAATTCACCCCTCCACTTT,CASSEGENSPLHF
TRBV11-2,medium-sized,TRBJ2-5,NA,TGTGCCAGCAGCTTAGGACAGCAAGAGACCCAGTACTTC,CASSLGQQETQYF
TRBV11-2,few,TRBJ2-5,NA,TGTGCCAGCAGCTTAATCACGATCCAGGAGACCCAGTACTTC,CASSLITIQETQYF
TRBV11-2,NA,TRBJ2-3,TRBD2,TGTGCCAGCAGCTCGGGGCTAGCGGGAGGATCGGATACGCAGTATTTT,CASSSGLAGGSDTQYF
TRBV19,NA,TRBJ1-5,NA,TGTGCCAGTAGTATGATCCAGGAAGGGCAGCCCCAGCATTTT,CASSMIQEGQPQHF
TRBV11-2,NA,TRBJ2-2,NA,TGTGCCAGCATGTTAGGCGGGGTGAACACCGGGGAGCTATTTTTT,CASMLGGVNTGELFF
TRBV6-2/TRBV6-3,many,TRBJ2-1,TRBD2,TGTGCCAGCAGGTTAGCGGGGGCCACTAGGAATGAGCAGTTCTTC,CASRLAGATRNEQFF
TRBV11-2,NA,TRBJ2-7,NA,TGTGTCAGGAGCTTCACGGCCCGGGGTCCCTACGAGCAGTACTTC,CVRSFTARGPYEQYF
TRBV4-2,many,TRBJ1-2,NA,TGTGCCAGCAGCCAAGTGGGTGACGGCTACACCTTC,CASSQVGDGYTF
TRBV5-1,few,TRBJ1-4,TRBD1,TGCGCCAGCAGCACGGAACAGGGGATGAATGAAAAACTGTTTTTT,CASSTEQGMNEKLFF
TRBV4-1,once,TRBJ2-7,NA,TGTGCCATCAGCCAAGTTAAGGACTACGAGCAGTACTTC,CAISQVKDYEQYF
TRBV29-1,NA,TRBJ2-5,TRBD1,TGCGGCATAGACGCCGGGACAGGGGGGCGGGAGACCCAGTACTTC,CGIDAGTGGRETQYF
TRBV2,few,TRBJ2-7,NA,TGTGCCACCTCGTACGGGACACAATCCTACGAGCAGTACTTC,CATSYGTQSYEQYF
TRBV11-2,few,TRBJ1-1,NA,TGTGCCAGCAGCTTAATTGCGGACACTGAAGCTTTCTTT,CASSLIADTEAFF